The 20 T cell receptor beta chains below were found in one sample sequenced in a study of blood T cells in healthy people across ages. Next came a second PCR, run for about 7 to 11 cycles, which used a sample-barcoded 5' primer along with a J-beta primer mix. TCRdb called the 5' RACE reads again in MiXCR, with one record for every CDR3 protein. Of roughly 800,000 distinct CDR3 sequences in the sample, roughly 25% are singletons; the top ten hold 9.4%. These data also featured in a second study, about T cells of mothers and their children.

The sequenced material came from blood. The receptor source for this set is a boy aged 5-17 years in good health.

This clonotype was detected only a few times. The chain couples TRBV28 to TRBJ2-5; 7 bases match TRBD1. Germline V gene data show CDR1 as MDHEN and CDR2 as SYDVKM. Trimming at V came to 6 bases and at J to 7 bases, leaving 11 bases not matched to a gene. The CDR3 has 14 amino acids. The CDR3: CASSTSTGWGTQYF. DNA for the CDR3: TGTGCCAGCAGCACCTCGACAGGGTGGGGGACCCAGTACTTC.

The chain links TRBV20-1 to TRBJ2-7, with D perhaps assigned TRBD1 or TRBD2 (5 bases each). The CDR3 covers 13 residues. Germline CDR1 DFQATT, CDR2 SNEGSKA (reference sequence). V lost 6 bases and J 2 bases, leaving 14 bases between the germline ends. This CDR3 is CSAQGGRAYEQYF. The DNA of the CDR3 is TGCAGTGCCCAGGGCGGGCGAGCCTACGAGCAGTACTTC.

This clonotype was seen only a few times. The CDR3 spells CSVEGFQGTGELFF. For the CDR3, the DNA is TGCAGCGTTGAAGGGTTCCAGGGGACGGGGGAGCTGTTTTTT. The chain uses TRBV29-1 and TRBJ2-2, with D possibly being TRBD1 (6 bases). Per the germline V gene, CDR1 is SQVTM and CDR2 is ANQGSEA. V was trimmed by 1 base and J by 8 bases, leaving 14 bases between them. The CDR3 is 14 residues long.

In this sample, this clonotype turned up a few times. CDR3 loop: CASSIVFGEATDTQYF. The CDR3, as DNA: TGCGCCAGCAGTATTGTCTTCGGGGAAGCCACAGATACGCAGTATTTT. The chain employs TRBV5-1 and TRBJ2-3; D possibly corresponds to TRBD2 (5 bases). The CDR3 runs 16 residues. Germline V gene lookup returns CDR1 SGHRS and CDR2 YFSETQ. Trimming left V 5 bases short and J 2 bases short, with 18 bases between.

This clonotype was seen ten or more times. The chain uses TRBV29-1 and TRBJ1-1, with a possible D match to TRBD1 (5 bases). Germline V gene lookup returns CDR1 SQVTM and CDR2 ANQGSEA. Trimming shortened V by 7 bases and J by 0 bases, and 12 bases separated the two germline ends. The CDR3 length is 13 residues. The CDR3, as DNA: TGCAGCGAGACCCCGACAGTGAACACTGAAGCTTTCTTT. Amino acid sequence: CSETPTVNTEAFF.

This clonotype was seen a handful of times. This chain uses TRBV20-1 with TRBJ2-7; D not resolved. Trimming took 1 base from V and 3 from J, leaving 10 bases between them. CDR1 is DFQATT, CDR2 SNEGSKA, per germline (reference sequence). CDR3 length: 13 amino acids. Here the CDR3 DNA reads TGCAGTGCTAGAGTAGGGTCCCTCTACGAGCAGTACTTC. It translates to CSARVGSLYEQYF.

The rearrangement links TRBV28 to TRBJ1-2; D is perhaps TRBD1 (6 bases). The germline V and J ends were trimmed by 5 bases and 4 bases, with 14 bases remaining between them. CDR1 is MDHEN, CDR2 SYDVKM, per germline. The CDR3 has 14 residues. This CDR3 is CASSAPQGFYGYTF. The CDR3 nucleotides read TGTGCCAGCAGTGCGCCACAGGGCTTCTATGGCTACACCTTC.

The rearrangement joins TRBV10-3 to TRBJ2-5; 7 bases align to TRBD2. CDR3 length equals 16 residues. Unmatched junction bases numbered 5, after V lost 0 bases and J lost 1 base. Germline V lookup: CDR1 ENHRY, CDR2 SYGVKD. Here the CDR3 reads CAISESRRGTQETQYF. DNA for the CDR3: TGTGCCATCAGTGAGTCACGGCGGGGGACCCAAGAGACCCAGTACTTC.

This clonotype was seen a few times. The V call is TRBV15, the J call TRBJ1-5; the D gene is possibly TRBD1 (6 bases). Germline values: CDR1 LNHNV, CDR2 YYDKDF (reference sequence). V shed 5 bases and J shed 7 bases, with 12 bases lying between them. The CDR3 loop spans 13 amino acids. Written as DNA, the CDR3 is TGTGCCACCAGCGACGGGACACCCCAGCCCCAGCATTTT. Its protein is CATSDGTPQPQHF. Supplemented by reference TRBV15 and TRBJ1-5, the full variable domain reads DAMVIQNPRYQVTQFGKPVTLSCSQTLNHNVMYWYQQKSSQAPKLLFHYYDKDFNNEADTPDNFQSRRPNTSFCFLDIRSPGLGDTAMYLCATSDGTPQPQHFGDGTRLSIL.

V and J are TRBV4-3 and TRBJ2-5; no clear D. The V and J ends lost 1 base and 5 bases respectively, with 8 bases between them. This CDR3 has 13 amino acids. Germline V CDR1 and CDR2: LGHNA, YSLEER. CDR3 DNA sequence: TGCGCCAGCAGCCAAGGGGTAGATGAGACCCAGTACTTC. This gives the protein CASSQGVDETQYF.

J is TRBJ2-5 and V is TRBV7-2, with 9 bases matching TRBD2. Per germline, CDR1 SGHTA and CDR2 FQGNSA. CDR3 size: 15 residues. Trimming cost V 3 bases and J 2 bases; bases outside gene matches: 4. The CDR3 sequence is CASSFITSGQETQYF. CDR3 DNA sequence: TGTGCCAGCAGCTTCATTACTAGCGGGCAAGAGACCCAGTACTTC.

The chain has TRBV6-1 and TRBJ1-2; D ambiguous. The CDR3 covers 14 residues. V was shortened by 4 bases and J by 4 bases, with 13 bases between the two germline ends. Germline V gives CDR1 MNHNS, CDR2 SASEGT. The CDR3 DNA reads TGTGCCAGCAGTGGAGGCAGACGGTCCTATGGCTACACCTTC. Translating it yields CASSGGRRSYGYTF.

The V call is TRBV5-1, the J call TRBJ2-1; 7 bases match TRBD1. From germline, CDR1 is SGHRS and CDR2 YFSETQ. The CDR3 runs to 14 residues. The J segment lost 8 bases and the V segment lost 4 bases, leaving 9 bases of the junction unmatched. The CDR3 DNA sequence: TGCGCCAGCAGCGCGAGACAGGGTCGGGATGAGCAGTTCTTC. Protein sequence: CASSARQGRDEQFF.

This clonotype was detected a few times. This chain uses TRBV5-6 with TRBJ2-1, with 7 bases lining up with TRBD1. The germline CDR1 and CDR2 sequences are SGHDT and YYEEEE. This CDR3 has 14 amino acids. V lost 0 bases and J lost 10; bases outside the gene matches: 7. The CDR3 loop is CASSLARGYQEQFF. In DNA, the CDR3 is TGTGCCAGCAGCTTGGCCAGGGGGTACCAGGAGCAGTTCTTC.

This clonotype showed up just a few times. The J gene is TRBJ2-3, the V gene TRBV11-3, with D perhaps being TRBD1 or TRBD2 (6 bases each). Germline CDR1 and CDR2: SGHNT and YENEEA. Trimming cost V 0 bases and J 0 bases, with 16 bases left between them. The CDR3 totals 18 residues. The CDR3 loop is CASSLDLKWGASTDTQYF. The CDR3 nucleotides are TGTGCCAGCAGCTTAGATCTAAAGTGGGGGGCTAGCACAGATACGCAGTATTTT.

The chain carries TRBV29-1 and TRBJ2-7; TRBD2 matches 10 bases. Germline CDR1 and CDR2: SQVTM and ANQGSEA. This CDR3 region has 17 residues. V trimming: 3 bases; J trimming: 0 bases; junction bases outside the gene matches: 11. The DNA for the CDR3 is TGCAGCGTTGAGGGGGTAGCGGGAGGACCCTCCTCCTACGAGCAGTACTTC. Translation: CSVEGVAGGPSSYEQYF.

The chain combines TRBV4-2 with TRBJ2-7, with D possibly being TRBD1 (5 bases). Germline CDR1 reads LGHNA; CDR2 reads YNFKEQ. This CDR3 spans 15 amino acids. Trimming left V 0 bases short and J 3 bases short, with 12 bases between. CDR3 region: CASSQEAGWVYEQYF. CDR3 DNA sequence: TGTGCCAGCAGCCAAGAAGCAGGGTGGGTCTACGAGCAGTACTTC.

This clonotype came up a few times. The V gene is TRBV12-3 or TRBV12-4, the J gene TRBJ2-6; 7 nucleotides line up with TRBD1. V was clipped by 7 bases and J by 4 bases; unmatched bases: 16. The CDR3 is made up of 18 amino acids. CDR3 DNA sequence: TGTGCCAGCACCCCAGGGACAGTCAGAGGTCCCGGGGCCAACGTCCTGACTTTC. Translation: CASTPGTVRGPGANVLTF.

The chain carries TRBV4-2 and TRBJ2-7; D is undetermined. The CDR3 sequence is 15 residues long. Trimming left V 0 bases short and J 6 bases short, with 15 bases between. Germline CDR1 is LGHNA and CDR2 is YNFKEQ. DNA for the CDR3: TGTGCCAGCAGCCAAGATGGGGTAAAGGGCGGCGAGCAGTACTTC. It translates to CASSQDGVKGGEQYF.

This clonotype was observed once. It is likely a read error, because the conserved phenylalanine at the end of the CDR3 is missing. The chain joins TRBV6-5 to TRBJ2-7, with 11 bases that match TRBD1. This CDR3 has 15 residues. The V segment lost 2 bases and the J segment 2 bases; nucleotides outside the gene matches: 2. CDR1 is MNHEY, CDR2 SVGAGI, per germline. The CDR3 is CASSYRGQGAYEQYY. CDR3 nucleotides: TGTGCCAGCAGTTACAGGGGACAGGGGGCCTACGAGCAGTACTAC.